Reported below is one T cell receptor beta chain. The record originates from a study of blood T cell repertoires in COVID-19. The germline V gene encodes CDR1 SGHTA and CDR2 FQGNSA. V was pared by 5 bases and J by 5 bases, with 9 bases between. The CDR3 runs to 13 residues. Study processing details: Reference gene primer amplification gave estimated nucleated cell counts. Repertoires were generated with immunoSEQ multiplex PCR, while TCRdb's copy carries only in-frame clones and drops some. The D gene and trimming were derived from the DNA, and the V and J assignments and clone size from that table. The data hold approximately 25,000 clones, with more than 85% observed a single time.

The receptor was derived from a human donor with active COVID-19. The donor label of this sample is uncertain. What was sequenced was peripheral blood. This sequence joins TRBV7-2 and TRBJ2-2; possibly TRBD1 for D (6 bases). CDR3 coding DNA: TGTGCCAGCAGCGAACAGGGTACCGGGGAGCTGTTTTTT. It yields the protein CASSEQGTGELFF.